Shown below are 11 T cell receptor delta chains from a single sample sequenced in a study of γδ T cells in repeated Plasmodium falciparum infection. Flow sorting of PBMC yielded separate Vgamma9/Vdelta2+ and Vdelta2-negative gammadelta T cell populations for bulk repertoire analysis. TCRdb re-processed the multiplex PCR reads using CATT. The top ten hold roughly 9.5% of the sample, which has approximately 90,000 delta-chain clones, 0.98% seen once. The sample was gamma-delta T cells from blood. These receptors were taken from a pool of human donors (malaria-infected and uninfected, not separated).

About this clone: TCRdb's protein, taken from a much larger clone, differs from this DNA's translation at residue 13, likely owing to a read error; the protein displayed comes from the DNA. The chain recombines TRDV2 with TRDJ1; 12 bases line up with TRDD3. TCRdb supplies no J gene; here it was assigned by aligning the nucleotide sequence to germline. Germline V gives CDR1 GEAIGNYY, CDR2 EKD. This CDR3 has 16 residues. The CDR3 DNA follows: TGTGCCTGTGACGACATTACTGGGGGATACACCGATAGACTCATCTTT. It yields the protein CACDDITGGYTDRLIF.

Regarding this clone: This is likely an artifact of a read error, given a far larger clone one base away. The same CDR3 can be traced to other DNA sequences in this sample. The genes are TRDV1 and TRDJ1; TRDD3 agrees at 10 bases. Here the J gene came from matching the DNA to germline, since TCRdb omits it. Germline V gives CDR1 TSWWSYY, CDR2 QGS. The CDR3 covers 19 residues. CDR3 nucleotide sequence: TGCGCTCTTGGGGAGACTCTCCGACTGGGGGATCTATACACCGATAAACTCATCTTT. Translation: CALGETLRLGDLYTDKLIF.

Remarks on this clone: A read error likely explains this, since a far larger clone differs by one base. In the same sample, other DNA sequences code for this CDR3. The chain links TRDV1 to TRDJ1, with D possibly matching TRDD3 (5 bases). As TCRdb names no J gene, one was assigned here on the basis of a DNA match to germline. The germline V gene encodes CDR1 TSWWSYY and CDR2 QGS. CDR3 length equals 16 residues. CDR3 region: CALGDTSGRYTDKLIF. Written as DNA, the CDR3 is TGCGCTCTTGGGGACACCTCGGGACGATACACCGATAAACTCATCTTT.

A remark on this clone: TCRdb lists the protein of a much larger clone for this DNA, which differs at residue 12, so this is likely a read error; the protein given here is translated from the DNA itself. This chain uses TRDV2 with TRDJ1, with TRDD3 matching 7 bases. The J gene, missing from TCRdb, was assigned here through DNA to germline matching. This CDR3 contains 18 residues. V lost 3 bases to trimming and J lost 0 bases; unmatched junction nucleotides: 15. Germline CDR1 is GEAIGNYY and CDR2 is EKD. The CDR3 loop reads CACDSIGTGGSHTDKLIF. CDR3 nucleotide sequence: TGTGCCTGTGACTCAATTGGTACCGGGGGATCGCACACCGATAAACTCATCTTT.

Only a few counts were recorded for this clone. A read error likely explains why the TCRdb protein, taken from a much larger clone, differs from this DNA's translation at residue 5; the protein shown is translated from the DNA. This chain joins TRDV1 and TRDJ1; D perhaps matches TRDD2 (6 bases). TCRdb gives no J gene; it was assigned here by matching the DNA to germline. This CDR3 spans 19 amino acids. Germline values: CDR1 TSWWSYY, CDR2 QGS. Trimming stripped 4 bases from V and 0 bases from J, with 24 bases between. In DNA, the CDR3 is TGTGCTCTTGGGGGACTCGCCTTCCCGTATGGTCCGTACACCGATAAACTCATCTTT. Its translation is CALGGLAFPYGPYTDKLIF.

A note on this clone: TCRdb has a much larger clone's protein, which differs at residue 13 from the translation of this DNA, likely because of a read error; what is shown is the protein translated from the DNA. The V gene reported is TRDV2; the J gene is uncalled; the table calls TRDD3, which could not be checked here. The V gene's germline CDR1 is GEAIGNYY and CDR2 EKD. This CDR3 spans 14 amino acids. CDR3 bases: TGTGCCTGTGGAGGACTGGCTGGCCCCGATAAACTCACCTTT. Its translation: CACGGLAGPDKLTF.

This clone was counted ten times or more. Other DNA sequences in the sample encode the same CDR3. The V and J genes are TRDV1 and TRDJ1, with 9 nucleotides matching TRDD3. The germline V gene has CDR1 TSWWSYY and CDR2 QGS. The CDR3 loop spans 21 amino acids. J gave up 4 bases and V 1 base, and 22 bases lay outside the gene matches. CDR3 bases: TGTGCTCTTGGGGAACATTGCCCCTACGAGGTGGGGGATAAATCGGTCGATAAACTCATCTTT. This gives the protein CALGEHCPYEVGDKSVDKLIF.

This clone was seen ten or more times. The sample carries other DNA sequences with the same CDR3. V is TRDV1 and J is TRDJ1; D is undetermined. Germline CDR1 reads TSWWSYY; CDR2 reads QGS. There are 20 residues in the CDR3. Trimming stripped 0 bases from V and 7 bases from J, with 30 bases between. The CDR3 sequence: CALGELSTLYPCSTSTKLIF. The CDR3 DNA sequence: TGTGCTCTTGGGGAACTCTCTACACTATACCCTTGTAGTACTAGTACTAAACTCATCTTT.

This clone was seen a handful of times. A read error likely explains why the TCRdb protein, taken from a much larger clone, differs from this DNA's translation at residue 12; the protein shown is translated from the DNA. The V and J genes are TRDV2 and TRDJ1, with D possibly matching TRDD3 (5 bases). TCRdb is silent on the J gene; assignment here came from matching the DNA to germline. The V gene lost 0 bases and the J gene lost 0 bases, with 22 bases spanning the gap. CDR1 GEAIGNYY and CDR2 EKD come from the germline V gene. The CDR3 contains 19 residues. CDR3 region: CACDTKGGRRPPYTDKLIF. The CDR3 coding sequence is TGTGCCTGTGACACCAAGGGGGGGCGAAGACCCCCATACACCGATAAACTCATCTTT.

This clone was detected a few times. TCRdb lists the protein of a much larger clone for this DNA, which differs at residue 20, so this is likely a read error; the protein given here is translated from the DNA itself. V is TRDV1 and J is TRDJ1; 11 bases are shared with TRDD3. CDR3 size: 22 residues. Germline loops: CDR1 TSWWSYY, CDR2 QGS. Here the CDR3 reads CALGDSPPKGDGGYGKGDKFIF. DNA of the CDR3: TGTGCTCTTGGGGACTCCCCTCCTAAAGGGGATGGGGGATACGGGAAAGGCGATAAATTCATCTTT.

Notes on this clone: This likely reflects a read error, since a far larger clone is one base away. The sample holds other DNA sequences that translate to the same CDR3. For the V gene the call is TRDV1; the J gene has no call; the table's D call of TRDD3 was not tested on the DNA. CDR3 length: 23 amino acids. Germline loops: CDR1 TSWWSYY, CDR2 QGS. CDR3 residues: CALGELWPDWGIQVRTYTDKLIF. The CDR3 DNA follows: TGTGCTCTTGGGGAACTTTGGCCCGACTGGGGGATACAGGTCCGCACTTACACCGATAAACTCATCTTC.